This T cell receptor (beta chain) was captured by sequencing in a study of blood T cells in healthy people across ages. Next came a second PCR, run for about 6 to 11 cycles, which used a sample-barcoded 5' primer along with a J-beta primer mix. Each CDR3 protein gets one entry after TCRdb re-called the 5' RACE reads with MiXCR. The table lists roughly 1,500,000 distinct CDR3 sequences, 40% to 50% of them singletons. This CDR3 has 16 amino acids. V was clipped by 5 bases and J by 0 bases, with 13 bases between them. The rearrangement joins TRBV12-3 or TRBV12-4 to TRBJ2-2; no firm D call. The receptor was isolated from a woman aged 18-29 years in good health. Sequencing was carried out using blood. The CDR3 nucleotides are TGTGCCAGCAGTACGACCGGACGGACGAACACCGGGGAGCTGTTTTTT. It codes for CASSTTGRTNTGELFF.